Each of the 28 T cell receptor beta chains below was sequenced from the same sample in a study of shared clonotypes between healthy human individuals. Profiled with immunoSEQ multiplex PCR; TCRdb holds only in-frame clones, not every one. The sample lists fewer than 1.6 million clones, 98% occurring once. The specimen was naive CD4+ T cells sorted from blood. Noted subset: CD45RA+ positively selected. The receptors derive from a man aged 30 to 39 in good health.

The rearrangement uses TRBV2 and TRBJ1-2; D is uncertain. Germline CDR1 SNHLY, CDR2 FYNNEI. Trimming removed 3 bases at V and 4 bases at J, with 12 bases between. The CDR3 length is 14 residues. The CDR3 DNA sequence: TGTGCCAGCAGTGAGTATTCAGGAGTCTATGGCTACACCTTC. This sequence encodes CASSEYSGVYGYTF. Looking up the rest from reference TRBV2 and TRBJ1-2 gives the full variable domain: EPEVTQTPSHQVTQMGQEVILRCVPISNHLYFYWYRQILGQKVEFLVSFYNNEISEKSEIFDDQFSVERPDGSNFTLKIRSTKLEDSAMYFCASSEYSGVYGYTFGSGTRLTVV.

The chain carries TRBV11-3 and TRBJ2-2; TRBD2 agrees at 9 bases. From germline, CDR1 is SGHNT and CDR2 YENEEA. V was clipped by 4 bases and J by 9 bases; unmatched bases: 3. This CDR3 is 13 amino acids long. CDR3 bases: TGTGCCAGCAGCTGGGGGACTAGCCGGGAGCTGTTTTTT. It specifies CASSWGTSRELFF.

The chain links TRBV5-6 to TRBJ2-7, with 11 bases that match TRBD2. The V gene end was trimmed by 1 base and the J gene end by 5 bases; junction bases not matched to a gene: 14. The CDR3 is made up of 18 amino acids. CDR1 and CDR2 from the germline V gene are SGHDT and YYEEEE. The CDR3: CASSLRTSGSGLMNEQYF. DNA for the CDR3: TGTGCCAGCAGCTTGAGAACTAGCGGGAGCGGGTTGATGAACGAGCAGTACTTC. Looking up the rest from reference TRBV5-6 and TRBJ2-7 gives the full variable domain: DAGVTQSPTHLIKTRGQQVTLRCSPKSGHDTVSWYQQALGQGPQFIFQYYEEEERQRGNFPDRFSGHQFPNYSSELNVNALLLGDSALYLCASSLRTSGSGLMNEQYFGPGTRLTVT.

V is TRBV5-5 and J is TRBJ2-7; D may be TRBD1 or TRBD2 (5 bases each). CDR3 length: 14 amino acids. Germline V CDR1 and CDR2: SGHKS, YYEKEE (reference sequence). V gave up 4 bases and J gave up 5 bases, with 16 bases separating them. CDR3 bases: TGTGCCAGCAGCGCCGACGGGGCTAGAAACGAGCAGTACTTC. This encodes CASSADGARNEQYF.

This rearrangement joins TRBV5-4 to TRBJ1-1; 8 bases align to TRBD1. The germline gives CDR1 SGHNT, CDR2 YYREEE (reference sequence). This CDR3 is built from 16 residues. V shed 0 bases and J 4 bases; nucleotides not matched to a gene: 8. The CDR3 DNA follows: TGTGCCAGCAGCTTGGGCAGGGGGCGGTTGGGCACTGAAGCTTTCTTT. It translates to CASSLGRGRLGTEAFF.

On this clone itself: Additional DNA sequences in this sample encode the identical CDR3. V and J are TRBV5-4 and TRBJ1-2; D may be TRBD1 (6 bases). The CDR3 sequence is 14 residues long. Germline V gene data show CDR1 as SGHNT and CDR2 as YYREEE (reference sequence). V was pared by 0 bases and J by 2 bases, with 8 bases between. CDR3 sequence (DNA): TGTGCCAGCAGCTTGGTACAGGGAAACTATGGCTACACCTTC. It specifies CASSLVQGNYGYTF.

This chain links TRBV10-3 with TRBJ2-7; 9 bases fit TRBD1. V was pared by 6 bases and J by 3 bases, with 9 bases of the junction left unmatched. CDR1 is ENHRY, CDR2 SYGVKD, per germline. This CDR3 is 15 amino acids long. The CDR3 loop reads CAIRSRDRVFYEQYF. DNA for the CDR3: TGTGCCATCAGAAGCCGGGACAGGGTATTCTACGAGCAGTACTTC.

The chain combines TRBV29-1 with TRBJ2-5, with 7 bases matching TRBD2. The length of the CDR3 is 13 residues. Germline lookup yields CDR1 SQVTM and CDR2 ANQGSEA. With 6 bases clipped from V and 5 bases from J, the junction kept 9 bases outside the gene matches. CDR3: CSVGTIVAETQYF. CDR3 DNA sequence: TGCAGCGTCGGGACTATCGTGGCGGAGACCCAGTACTTC.

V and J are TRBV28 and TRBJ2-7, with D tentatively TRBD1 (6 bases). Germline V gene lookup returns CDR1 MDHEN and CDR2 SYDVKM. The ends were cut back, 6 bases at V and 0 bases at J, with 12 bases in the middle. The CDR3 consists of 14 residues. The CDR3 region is CASRPGQASYEQYF. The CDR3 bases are TGTGCCAGCAGACCGGGACAAGCCTCCTACGAGCAGTACTTC.

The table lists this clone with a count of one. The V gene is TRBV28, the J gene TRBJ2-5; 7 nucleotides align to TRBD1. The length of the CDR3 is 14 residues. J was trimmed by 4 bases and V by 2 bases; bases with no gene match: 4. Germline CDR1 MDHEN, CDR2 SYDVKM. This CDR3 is CASSLDRVVETQYF. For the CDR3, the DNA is TGTGCCAGCAGTTTAGACAGGGTCGTAGAGACCCAGTACTTC.

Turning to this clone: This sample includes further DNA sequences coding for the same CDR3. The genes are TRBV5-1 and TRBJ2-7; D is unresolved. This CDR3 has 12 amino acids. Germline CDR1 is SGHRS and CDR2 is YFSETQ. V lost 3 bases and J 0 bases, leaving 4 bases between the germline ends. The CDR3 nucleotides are TGCGCCAGCAGCTCTGACTCCTACGAGCAGTACTTC. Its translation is CASSSDSYEQYF.

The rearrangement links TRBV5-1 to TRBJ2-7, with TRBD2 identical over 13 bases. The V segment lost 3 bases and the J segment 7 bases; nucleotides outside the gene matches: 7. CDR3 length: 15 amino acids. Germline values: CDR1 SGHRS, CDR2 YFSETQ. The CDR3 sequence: CASSSRTSGSMEQYF. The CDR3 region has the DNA TGCGCCAGCAGCTCAAGGACTAGCGGGAGCATGGAGCAGTACTTC.

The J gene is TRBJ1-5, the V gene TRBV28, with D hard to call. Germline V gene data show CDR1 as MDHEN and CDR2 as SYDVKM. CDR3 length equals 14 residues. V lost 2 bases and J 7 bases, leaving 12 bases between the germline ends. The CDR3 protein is CASSLTPTGQPQHF. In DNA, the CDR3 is TGTGCCAGCAGTTTAACCCCGACCGGGCAGCCCCAGCATTTT.

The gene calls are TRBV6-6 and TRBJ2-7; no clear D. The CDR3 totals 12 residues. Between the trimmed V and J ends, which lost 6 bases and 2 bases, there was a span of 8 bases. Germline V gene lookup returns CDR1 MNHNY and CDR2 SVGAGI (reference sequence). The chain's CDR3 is CASSDTAYEQYF. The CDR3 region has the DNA TGTGCCAGCAGCGATACAGCCTACGAGCAGTACTTC.

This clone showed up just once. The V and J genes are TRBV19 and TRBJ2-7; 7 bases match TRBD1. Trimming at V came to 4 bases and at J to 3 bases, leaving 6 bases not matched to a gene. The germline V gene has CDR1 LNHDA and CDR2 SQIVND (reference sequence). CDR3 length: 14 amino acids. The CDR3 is CASSSRTGHYEQYF. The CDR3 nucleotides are TGTGCCAGTAGTAGCCGGACAGGACACTACGAGCAGTACTTC.

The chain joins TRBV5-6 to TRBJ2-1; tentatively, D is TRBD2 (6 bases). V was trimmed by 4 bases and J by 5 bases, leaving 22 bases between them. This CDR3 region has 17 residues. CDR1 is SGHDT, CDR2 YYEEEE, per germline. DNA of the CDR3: TGTGCCAGCAGCCCGTGGGCACCGGGACTCGGAAACAATGAGCAGTTCTTC. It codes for CASSPWAPGLGNNEQFF. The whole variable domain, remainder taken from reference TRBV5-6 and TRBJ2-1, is DAGVTQSPTHLIKTRGQQVTLRCSPKSGHDTVSWYQQALGQGPQFIFQYYEEEERQRGNFPDRFSGHQFPNYSSELNVNALLLGDSALYLCASSPWAPGLGNNEQFFGPGTRLTVL.

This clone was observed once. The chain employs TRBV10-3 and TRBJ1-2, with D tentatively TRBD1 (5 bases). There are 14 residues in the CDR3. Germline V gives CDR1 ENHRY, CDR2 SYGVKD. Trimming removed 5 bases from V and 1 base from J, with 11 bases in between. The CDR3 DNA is TGTGCCATCAGTCAGGGTGGGGATAACTATGGCTACACCTTC. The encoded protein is CAISQGGDNYGYTF.

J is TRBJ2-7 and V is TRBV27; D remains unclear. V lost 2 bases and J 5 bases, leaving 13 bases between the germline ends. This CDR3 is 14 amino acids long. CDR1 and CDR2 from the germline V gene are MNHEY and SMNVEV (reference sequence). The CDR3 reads CASSLRLPVNEQYF. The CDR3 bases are TGTGCCAGCAGTTTAAGACTCCCGGTTAACGAGCAGTACTTC.

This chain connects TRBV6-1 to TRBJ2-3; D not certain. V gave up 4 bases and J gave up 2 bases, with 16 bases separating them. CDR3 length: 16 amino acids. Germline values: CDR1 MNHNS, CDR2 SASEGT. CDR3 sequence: CASSALSGVDTDTQYF. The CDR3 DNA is TGTGCCAGCAGTGCTTTATCGGGTGTGGACACAGATACGCAGTATTTT.

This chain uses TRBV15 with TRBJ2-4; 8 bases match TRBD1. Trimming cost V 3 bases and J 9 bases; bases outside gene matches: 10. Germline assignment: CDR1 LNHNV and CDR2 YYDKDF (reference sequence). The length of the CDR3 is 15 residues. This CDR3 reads CATSRDEGTGGIQYF. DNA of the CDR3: TGTGCCACCAGCAGGGATGAAGGGACAGGTGGCATTCAGTACTTC. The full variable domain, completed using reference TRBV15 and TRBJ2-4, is DAMVIQNPRYQVTQFGKPVTLSCSQTLNHNVMYWYQQKSSQAPKLLFHYYDKDFNNEADTPDNFQSRRPNTSFCFLDIRSPGLGDTAMYLCATSRDEGTGGIQYFGAGTRLSVL.

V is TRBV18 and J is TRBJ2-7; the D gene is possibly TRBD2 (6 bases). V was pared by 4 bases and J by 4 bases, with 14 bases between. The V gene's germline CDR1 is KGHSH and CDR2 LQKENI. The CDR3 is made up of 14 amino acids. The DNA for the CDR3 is TGTGCCAGCTCACTTTCCGGGACTCATTACGAGCAGTACTTC. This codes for CASSLSGTHYEQYF.

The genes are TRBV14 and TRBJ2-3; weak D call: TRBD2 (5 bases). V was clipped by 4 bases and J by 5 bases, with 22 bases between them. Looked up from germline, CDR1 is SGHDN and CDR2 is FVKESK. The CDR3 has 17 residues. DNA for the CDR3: TGTGCCAGCAGCCCAGGAATATGGGCGGACTGGGGAGATACGCAGTATTTT. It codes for CASSPGIWADWGDTQYF. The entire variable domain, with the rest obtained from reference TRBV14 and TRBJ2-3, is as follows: EAGVTQFPSHSVIEKGQTVTLRCDPISGHDNLYWYRRVMGKEIKFLLHFVKESKQDESGMPNNRFLAERTGGTYSTLKVQPAELEDSGVYFCASSPGIWADWGDTQYFGPGTRLTVL.

The CDR3 here is CASSQWGLETQYF. As DNA, the CDR3 is TGTGCCAGCTCTCAGTGGGGGTTGGAGACCCAGTACTTC. The chain combines TRBV21-1 with TRBJ2-5. TRBV21-1 counts as a pseudogene. The CDR3 has 13 residues.

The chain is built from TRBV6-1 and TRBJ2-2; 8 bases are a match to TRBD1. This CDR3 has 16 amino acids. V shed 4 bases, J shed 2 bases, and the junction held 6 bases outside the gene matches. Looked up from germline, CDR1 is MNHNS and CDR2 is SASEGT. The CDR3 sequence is CASSAGQGSNTGELFF. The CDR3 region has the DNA TGTGCCAGCAGTGCCGGACAGGGCTCAAACACCGGGGAGCTGTTTTTT.

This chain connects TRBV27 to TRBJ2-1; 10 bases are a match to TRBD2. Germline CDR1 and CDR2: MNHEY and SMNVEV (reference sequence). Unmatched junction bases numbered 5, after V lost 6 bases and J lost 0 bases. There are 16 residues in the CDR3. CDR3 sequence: CASRWASGGSYNEQFF. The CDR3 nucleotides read TGTGCCAGCAGATGGGCTAGCGGGGGCTCCTACAATGAGCAGTTCTTC.

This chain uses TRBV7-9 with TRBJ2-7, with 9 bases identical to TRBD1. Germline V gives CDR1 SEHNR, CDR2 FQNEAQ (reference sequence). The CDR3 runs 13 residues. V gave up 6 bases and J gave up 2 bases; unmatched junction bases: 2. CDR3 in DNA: TGTGCCAGCAGGGGACAGGGCCCCTACGAGCAGTACTTC. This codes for CASRGQGPYEQYF.

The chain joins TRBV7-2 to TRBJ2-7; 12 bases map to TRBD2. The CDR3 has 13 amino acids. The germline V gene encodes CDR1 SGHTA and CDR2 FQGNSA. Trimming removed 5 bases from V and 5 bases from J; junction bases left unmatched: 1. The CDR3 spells CASSGLAGNEQYF. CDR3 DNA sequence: TGTGCCAGCAGCGGACTAGCGGGGAACGAGCAGTACTTC.

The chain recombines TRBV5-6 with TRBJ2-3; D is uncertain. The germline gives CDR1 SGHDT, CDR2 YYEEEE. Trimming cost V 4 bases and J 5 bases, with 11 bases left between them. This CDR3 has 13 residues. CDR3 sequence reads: CASSVGALDTQYF. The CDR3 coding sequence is TGTGCCAGCAGCGTGGGCGCCCTAGATACGCAGTATTTT.